This T cell receptor (beta chain) was sequenced during a study of beta chain features in type 1 diabetes. Study-wide points: VDJ junctions from patients with type 1 diabetes contained fewer insertions and more deletions. Type 1 diabetes patients had moderately but significantly shorter TCRB CDR3s in all four CD4+ subsets. Cells expressing TCR highly could be over-represented by cDNA sequencing.

Per germline, CDR1 LNHNV and CDR2 YYDKDF (reference sequence). This CDR3 has 14 residues. Trimming removed 0 bases from V and 4 bases from J, with 9 bases in between. Sequenced material consisted of expressed TCRB transcripts (all of the isolated RNA was reverse transcribed). Here immunoSEQ multiplex PCR was the method, and the copy in TCRdb shows in-frame clones only, minus some. The table shows 640,000 or so clones, with roughly an eighth occurring only once. As to this clone: The antigen is undetermined.

Each of the sorted populations had a purity greater than 98%. This chain joins TRBV15 and TRBJ1-2; tentative D call: TRBD1 (6 bases). What was sequenced was naive CD4+ T cells from blood. The clonotype originates from a man aged 18-30 years with type 1 diabetes. This chain's CDR3 is CATSREGRGYGYTF. The CDR3, as DNA: TGTGCCACCAGCAGAGAGGGCAGGGGCTATGGCTACACCTTC.